Shown below are 14 T cell receptor beta chains from a single sample sequenced in a study of T cell repertoires in cytomegalovirus infection. One entry per CDR3 protein, called by TCRdb with MiXCR from the reads. In the table there are around 530,000 distinct CDR3 sequences, about 26% of which are singletons. The sample was PBMCs. Receptor source: a human donor in good health (CMV status not recorded). Some clones in this sample may be carry-over from other donors' samples.

The genes are TRBV7-2 and TRBJ2-7; D unresolved. The CDR3 covers 15 residues. Per the germline V gene, CDR1 is SGHTA and CDR2 is FQGNSA. Between the trimmed V and J ends, which lost 1 base and 1 base, there was a span of 11 bases. The CDR3 sequence is CASSLVQRRSYEQYF. CDR3 nucleotides: TGTGCCAGCAGCTTAGTTCAGCGCCGTTCCTACGAGCAGTACTTC.

The rearrangement links TRBV6-8 to TRBJ2-7, with a possible D match to TRBD2 (5 bases). CDR1 is MNHGY and CDR2 is SAAAGT in the germline V gene. The CDR3 covers 14 residues. The ends were cut back, 5 bases at V and 2 bases at J, with 13 bases in the middle. The CDR3, as DNA: TGTGCCAGCAGTAAACCGGGGTTCCCCTACGAGCAGTACTTC. Amino acids: CASSKPGFPYEQYF.

This sequence joins TRBV18 and TRBJ1-2; D remains ambiguous. V lost 3 bases to trimming and J lost 2 bases, with 16 bases between them. From germline, CDR1 is KGHSH and CDR2 LQKENI. This CDR3 contains 16 residues. The CDR3 region is CASSPSPPTTNYGYTF. In nucleotides, the CDR3 is TGTGCCAGCTCACCCTCTCCACCCACTACGAACTATGGCTACACCTTC.

This chain joins TRBV15 and TRBJ2-2, with D possibly being TRBD1 (6 bases). Germline V gene data show CDR1 as LNHNV and CDR2 as YYDKDF (reference sequence). Trimming pared 3 bases from V and 2 bases from J, leaving 22 bases between. The CDR3 consists of 19 residues. CDR3 in amino acids: CATSSLGQSTGANTGELFF. The CDR3 nucleotides read TGTGCCACCAGCAGCTTAGGACAGTCGACCGGAGCAAACACCGGGGAGCTGTTTTTT. Together with reference TRBV15 and TRBJ2-2, the CDR3 gives the full variable domain: DAMVIQNPRYQVTQFGKPVTLSCSQTLNHNVMYWYQQKSSQAPKLLFHYYDKDFNNEADTPDNFQSRRPNTSFCFLDIRSPGLGDTAMYLCATSSLGQSTGANTGELFFGEGSRLTVL.

The rearrangement joins TRBV4-3 to TRBJ2-2; 15 positions agree with TRBD2. CDR1 is LGHNA and CDR2 is YSLEER in the germline V gene. This CDR3 is built from 18 residues. The V segment lost 1 base and the J segment 5 bases; nucleotides outside the gene matches: 5. CDR3 DNA sequence: TGCGCCAGCAGCCAAGGGACTAGCGGGAGGGCCCCGACCGGGGAGCTGTTTTTT. This translates into CASSQGTSGRAPTGELFF.

The V call is TRBV9, the J call TRBJ2-7; D is possibly TRBD1 (6 bases). The germline V gene has CDR1 SGDLS and CDR2 YYNGEE. V was trimmed by 0 bases and J by 1 base, leaving 14 bases between them. The CDR3 is made up of 16 amino acids. The CDR3 DNA sequence: TGTGCCAGCAGCGTAGGGTCCTCAGGGGCGTCCTACGAGCAGTACTTC. As protein: CASSVGSSGASYEQYF.

This clonotype turned up a few times. The chain employs TRBV29-1 and TRBJ1-1; TRBD1 is a possible D gene (6 bases). The CDR3 runs to 16 residues. Germline-derived CDR1 and CDR2 are SQVTM and ANQGSEA. V lost 0 bases and J 1 base, leaving 15 bases between the germline ends. The CDR3 bases are TGCAGCGTTGAAGAGGGGGCGAGGTGGTGGAACACTGAAGCTTTCTTT. Residues: CSVEEGARWWNTEAFF.

The CDR3 is CASSPGGGSTEAFF. For the CDR3, the DNA is TGTGCCAGCAGTCCAGGGGGCGGGTCCACTGAAGCTTTCTTT. V and J are TRBV27 and TRBJ1-1; 8 nucleotides agree with TRBD1. This CDR3 has 14 amino acids. Germline assignment: CDR1 MNHEY and CDR2 SMNVEV (reference sequence). Trimming removed 5 bases from V and 4 bases from J; junction bases left unmatched: 6.

This clonotype has a count of ten or more. The chain employs TRBV7-2 and TRBJ2-2, with 8 bases aligning to TRBD1. From germline, CDR1 is SGHTA and CDR2 FQGNSA. V lost 9 bases and J lost 1; bases outside the gene matches: 4. The CDR3 runs to 14 residues. This CDR3 is CASKTGVNTGELFF. The CDR3 DNA reads TGTGCCAGTAAGACAGGGGTGAACACCGGGGAGCTGTTTTTT.

The J gene is TRBJ2-7, the V gene TRBV6-5; 9 positions match TRBD1. Losses at the gene ends were 5 bases for V and 6 bases for J; bases not matched to a gene: 11. The germline CDR1 and CDR2 sequences are MNHEY and SVGAGI. CDR3 length: 15 amino acids. The CDR3 DNA reads TGTGCCAGCAGTCCGCGGACAGGGGTAATCCTCGAGCAGTACTTC. It translates to CASSPRTGVILEQYF.

There are a few counts of this clonotype. The chain links TRBV5-4 to TRBJ1-3; D unresolved. Germline values: CDR1 SGHNT, CDR2 YYREEE (reference sequence). CDR3 length: 15 residues. Between the trimmed V and J ends, which lost 7 bases and 0 bases, there was a span of 14 bases. The CDR3 protein is CASATVGSSGNTIYF. CDR3 coding DNA: TGTGCCAGCGCCACGGTCGGGTCCTCTGGAAACACCATATATTTT.

The table lists this clonotype with many counts. The chain carries TRBV7-2 and TRBJ1-3; D is perhaps TRBD1 (6 bases). Germline CDR1 reads SGHTA; CDR2 reads FQGNSA. V lost 6 bases to trimming and J lost 0 bases, with 12 bases between them. The CDR3 extends over 15 amino acids. CDR3 protein: CASSQNRASGNTIYF. The DNA of the CDR3 is TGTGCCAGCAGTCAGAACAGGGCCTCTGGAAACACCATATATTTT.

The V call is TRBV7-9, the J call TRBJ1-4; 8 nucleotides match TRBD1. This CDR3 spans 15 amino acids. The V and J ends lost 10 bases and 7 bases, in that order; junction bases with no gene match: 14. Looked up from germline, CDR1 is SEHNR and CDR2 is FQNEAQ (reference sequence). CDR3 amino acids: CATSFGQGESEKLFF. In DNA form, the CDR3 reads TGTGCCACCTCGTTTGGACAGGGAGAGAGTGAAAAACTGTTTTTT.

In this sample, this clonotype turned up many times. The chain employs TRBV7-2 and TRBJ2-5, with a possible D match to TRBD1 (6 bases). V lost 4 bases and J lost 5, with 14 bases in between. This CDR3 comprises 14 residues. Looked up from germline, CDR1 is SGHTA and CDR2 is FQGNSA. The CDR3 region has the DNA TGTGCCAGCAGCTCTATTGGGACATGGGAGACCCAGTACTTC. Its translation is CASSSIGTWETQYF. Variable domain in full (rest from reference TRBV7-2 and TRBJ2-5): GAGVSQSPSNKVTEKGKDVELRCDPISGHTALYWYRQSLGQGLEFLIYFQGNSAPDKSGLPSDRFSAERTGGSVSTLTIQRTQQEDSAVYLCASSSIGTWETQYFGPGTRLLVL.